The 14 T cell receptor beta chains below all came from one sample that was sequenced in a study of T cell responses to AZD1222 COVID-19 vaccine. The assay was immunoSEQ multiplex PCR, and TCRdb's table has in-frame clones only and misses some. This table has 90,000 to 150,000 clones, approximately 91% appearing once. This sample comprised peripheral blood, obtained on day 0 of AZD1222 vaccination. The receptors originated from an adult in good health.

The gene calls are TRBV6-2 or TRBV6-3 and TRBJ1-2; possibly TRBD1 for D (5 bases). This CDR3 spans 14 amino acids. V lost 0 bases and J lost 7, with 12 bases in between. Germline V gene sequence: CDR1 MNHEY, CDR2 SVGEGT. The CDR3 loop reads CASSYSPEGSGYTF. CDR3 in DNA: TGTGCCAGCAGTTACTCGCCGGAGGGGAGTGGCTACACCTTC.

This clone turned up a few times. The gene calls are TRBV11-2 and TRBJ1-2, with TRBD1 identical over 8 bases. This CDR3 is built from 13 residues. Per germline, CDR1 SGHAT and CDR2 FQNNGV. The V and J ends lost 6 bases and 2 bases, in that order; junction bases with no gene match: 2. This CDR3 reads CASRRTGNYGYTF. CDR3 DNA: TGTGCCAGCAGAAGGACAGGGAACTATGGCTACACCTTC.

V gene TRBV6-1 combines with J gene TRBJ2-7, with TRBD1 identical over 8 bases. The CDR3 loop spans 13 amino acids. V was clipped by 2 bases and J by 7 bases; unmatched bases: 4. Germline V gene sequence: CDR1 MNHNS, CDR2 SASEGT. The DNA of the CDR3 is TGTGCCAGCAGTGAAACAGGGGGTAGGGAGCAGTACTTC. As protein: CASSETGGREQYF.

The genes are TRBV6-6 and TRBJ2-3, with TRBD2 matching 11 bases. The J segment lost 1 base and the V segment lost 6 bases, leaving 3 bases of the junction unmatched. CDR1 MNHNY and CDR2 SVGAGI come from the germline V gene (reference sequence). The CDR3 extends over 15 amino acids. The CDR3 nucleotides are TGTGCCAGCAGGAAACTAGCGGGGGGCACAGATACGCAGTATTTT. Translation: CASRKLAGGTDTQYF.

To note about this clone: The sample contains more than one DNA sequence encoding this CDR3. The rearrangement uses TRBV6-5 and TRBJ1-5, with a weak D call TRBD1 (6 bases). The CDR3 is made up of 13 amino acids. The germline V gene has CDR1 MNHEY and CDR2 SVGAGI. V was shortened by 6 bases and J by 2 bases, with 8 bases between the two germline ends. CDR3 DNA sequence: TGTGCCAGCAGCAGACAGGGCAATCAGCCCCAGCATTTT. It yields the protein CASSRQGNQPQHF.

The chain joins TRBV19 to TRBJ2-7; D unresolved. The CDR3 has 16 residues. Germline values: CDR1 LNHDA, CDR2 SQIVND (reference sequence). V was trimmed by 1 base and J by 6 bases, leaving 19 bases between them. CDR3 DNA: TGTGCCAGTAGTATAGGGGTCGGCAGACTTTCAGGCGAGCAGTACTTC. It yields the protein CASSIGVGRLSGEQYF.

The chain combines TRBV19 with TRBJ1-5; 7 bases agree with TRBD1. The germline V gene encodes CDR1 LNHDA and CDR2 SQIVND (reference sequence). The CDR3 has 15 residues. Trimming at V came to 3 bases and at J to 6 bases, leaving 8 bases not matched to a gene. The CDR3 DNA reads TGTGCCAGTAGTATCGGGGAGGGGGCGGGTCAGCCCCAGCATTTT. Translation: CASSIGEGAGQPQHF.

This sequence joins TRBV7-2 and TRBJ1-4, with 7 bases matching TRBD1. CDR1 and CDR2 from the germline V gene are SGHTA and FQGNSA. The trim removed 0 bases at V and 0 bases at J, leaving 7 bases unmatched. The CDR3 length is 18 residues. The CDR3 loop is CASSLALGTDATNEKLFF. The CDR3 nucleotides are TGTGCCAGCAGCTTAGCGCTCGGGACAGACGCAACTAATGAAAAACTGTTTTTT.

DNA of the CDR3: TGCGCCAGCAGCCAAGAACCAAGTGGGGGGGTGGGCTTCTACGAGCAGTACTTC. Amino acids: CASSQEPSGGVGFYEQYF. The J gene is TRBJ2-7, the V gene TRBV4-1; 7 nucleotides match TRBD2. Trimming cost V 0 bases and J 3 bases; bases outside gene matches: 14. Germline assignment: CDR1 MGHRA and CDR2 YSYEKL. The CDR3 has 18 amino acids.

The V gene is TRBV19, the J gene TRBJ2-2, with 9 positions matching TRBD2. The CDR3 runs to 18 residues. Germline assignment: CDR1 LNHDA and CDR2 SQIVND (reference sequence). V was clipped by 0 bases and J by 5 bases; unmatched bases: 10. The CDR3 here is CASSIEVPGLARTGELFF. CDR3 sequence (DNA): TGTGCCAGTAGTATAGAGGTCCCGGGACTAGCAAGAACCGGGGAGCTGTTTTTT.

This clone was seen once. The gene calls are TRBV7-3 and TRBJ2-3; unclear D gene. In germline, CDR1 is SGHTA, CDR2 FQGTGA. The CDR3 is made up of 15 amino acids. V was clipped by 3 bases and J by 0 bases, with 10 bases between them. The CDR3 here is CASSLQATSTDTQYF. The CDR3 bases are TGTGCCAGCAGCTTGCAGGCTACGAGCACAGATACGCAGTATTTT. Full variable domain (rest looked up from reference TRBV7-3 and TRBJ2-3): GAGVSQTPSNKVTEKGKYVELRCDPISGHTALYWYRQSLGQGPEFLIYFQGTGAADDSGLPNDRFFAVRPEGSVSTLKIQRTERGDSAVYLCASSLQATSTDTQYFGPGTRLTVL.

The chain links TRBV9 to TRBJ1-1; D is ambiguous. The V and J ends lost 0 bases and 1 base respectively, with 10 bases between them. Germline CDR1 is SGDLS and CDR2 is YYNGEE. This CDR3 has 15 amino acids. Here the CDR3 DNA reads TGTGCCAGCAGCGTAGATGGCAGTCGGAACACTGAAGCTTTCTTT. Amino acids: CASSVDGSRNTEAFF. Looking up the rest from reference TRBV9 and TRBJ1-1 gives the full variable domain: DSGVTQTPKHLITATGQRVTLRCSPRSGDLSVYWYQQSLDQGLQFLIQYYNGEERAKGNILERFSAQQFPDLHSELNLSSLELGDSALYFCASSVDGSRNTEAFFGQGTRLTVV.

This clone was detected a few times. The chain combines TRBV18 with TRBJ1-1, with D unclear. Per the germline V gene, CDR1 is KGHSH and CDR2 is LQKENI. This CDR3 spans 14 amino acids. Trimming left V 9 bases short and J 1 base short, with 15 bases between. In DNA form, the CDR3 reads TGTGCCAGTCTCTCATCGAGGGAGAACACTGAAGCTTTCTTT. This sequence encodes CASLSSRENTEAFF.

V is TRBV24-1 and J is TRBJ2-1; D possibly corresponds to TRBD1 (6 bases). This CDR3 region has 16 residues. Trimming stripped 4 bases from V and 0 bases from J, with 12 bases between. From germline, CDR1 is KGHDR and CDR2 SFDVKD. The CDR3 loop reads CATSDTGTNSYNEQFF. CDR3 nucleotide sequence: TGTGCCACCAGTGACACAGGGACCAACTCCTACAATGAGCAGTTCTTC.